This T cell receptor beta chain was documented in a study of blood T cell repertoires in COVID-19. Across the whole study: Researchers got acute and convalescent COVID-19 samples from the United States, Italy and Spain.

After removal of 4 bases from V and 7 bases from J, the junction contained 7 bases not matched to a gene. CDR1 and CDR2 (germline): LNHDA, SQIVND (reference sequence). CDR3 length: 16 amino acids. TCRdb's copy holds only in-frame clones and misses some; the assay was immunoSEQ multiplex PCR. The sample carries around 100,000 clones, 65% to 90% recorded once. Material for sequencing was peripheral blood. The clonotype comes from a man aged 60 to 75 with acute or convalescent COVID-19. V and J are TRBV19 and TRBJ2-1; 13 positions agree with TRBD2. The CDR3 DNA follows: TGTGCCAGTAGTACGCAACTAGCGGGAGGGCGTAATGAGCAGTTCTTC. Its translation: CASSTQLAGGRNEQFF. Combining the CDR3 with reference TRBV19 and TRBJ2-1 gives the whole variable domain DGGITQSPKYLFRKEGQNVTLSCEQNLNHDAMYWYRQDPGQGLRLIYYSQIVNDFQKGDIAEGYSVSREKKESFPLTVTSAQKNPTAFYLCASSTQLAGGRNEQFFGPGTRLTVL.